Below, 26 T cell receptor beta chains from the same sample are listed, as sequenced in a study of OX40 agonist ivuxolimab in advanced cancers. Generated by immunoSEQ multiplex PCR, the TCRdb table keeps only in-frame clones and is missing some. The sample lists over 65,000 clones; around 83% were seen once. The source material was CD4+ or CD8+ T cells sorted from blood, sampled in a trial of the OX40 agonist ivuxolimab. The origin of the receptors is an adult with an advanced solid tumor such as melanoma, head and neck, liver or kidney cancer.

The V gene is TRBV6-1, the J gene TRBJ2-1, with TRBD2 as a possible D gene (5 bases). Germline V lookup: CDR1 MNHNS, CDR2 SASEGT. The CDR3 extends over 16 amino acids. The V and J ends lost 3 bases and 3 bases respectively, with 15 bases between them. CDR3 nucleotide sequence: TGTGCCAGCAGTGAGTTCTCGGGGATTAGCTACAATGAGCAGTTCTTC. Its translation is CASSEFSGISYNEQFF.

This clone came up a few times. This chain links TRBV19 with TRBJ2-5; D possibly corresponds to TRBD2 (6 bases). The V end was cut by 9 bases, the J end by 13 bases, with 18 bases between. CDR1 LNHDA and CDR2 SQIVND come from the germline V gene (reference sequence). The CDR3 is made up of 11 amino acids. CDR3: CASRSGESTYF. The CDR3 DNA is TGTGCCAGCCGCTCGGGGGAGAGCACGTACTTC.

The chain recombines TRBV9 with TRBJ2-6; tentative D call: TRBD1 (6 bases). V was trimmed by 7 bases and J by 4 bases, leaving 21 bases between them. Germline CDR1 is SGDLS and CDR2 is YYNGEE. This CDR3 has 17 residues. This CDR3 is CASGRGGNAGGANVLTF. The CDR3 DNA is TGTGCCAGCGGACGAGGGGGTAATGCGGGCGGGGCCAACGTCCTGACTTTC.

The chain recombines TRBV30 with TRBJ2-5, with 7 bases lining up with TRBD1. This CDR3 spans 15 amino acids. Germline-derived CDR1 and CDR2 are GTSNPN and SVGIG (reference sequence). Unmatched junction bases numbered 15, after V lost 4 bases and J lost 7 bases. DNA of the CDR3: TGTGCCTGGAAACCGGGCCTCCAAAACAGGGGGACCCAGTACTTC. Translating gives CAWKPGLQNRGTQYF. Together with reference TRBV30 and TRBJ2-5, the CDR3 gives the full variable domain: SQTIHQWPATLVQPVGSPLSLECTVEGTSNPNLYWYRQAAGRGLQLLFYSVGIGQISSEVPQNLSASRPQDRQFILSSKKLLLSDSGFYLCAWKPGLQNRGTQYFGPGTRLLVL.

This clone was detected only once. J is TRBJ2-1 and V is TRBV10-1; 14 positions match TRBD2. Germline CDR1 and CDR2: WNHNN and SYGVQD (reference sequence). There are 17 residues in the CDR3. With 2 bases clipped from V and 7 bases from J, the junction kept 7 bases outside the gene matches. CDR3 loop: CASSESGLAGGRNEQFF. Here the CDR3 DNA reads TGCGCCAGCAGTGAGAGTGGACTAGCGGGAGGCCGTAATGAGCAGTTCTTC.

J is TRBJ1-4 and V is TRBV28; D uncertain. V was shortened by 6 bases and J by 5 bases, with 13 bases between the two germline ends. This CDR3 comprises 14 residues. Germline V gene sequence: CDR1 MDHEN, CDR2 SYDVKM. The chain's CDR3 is CASSPGGWNEKLFF. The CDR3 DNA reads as TGTGCCAGCAGCCCCGGAGGGTGGAATGAAAAACTGTTTTTT.

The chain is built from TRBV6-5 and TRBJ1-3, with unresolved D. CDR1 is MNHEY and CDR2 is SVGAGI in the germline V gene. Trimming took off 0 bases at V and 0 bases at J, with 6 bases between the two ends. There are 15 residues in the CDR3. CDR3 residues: CASSYSSGSGNTIYF. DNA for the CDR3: TGTGCCAGCAGTTACTCTAGTGGCTCTGGAAACACCATATATTTT.

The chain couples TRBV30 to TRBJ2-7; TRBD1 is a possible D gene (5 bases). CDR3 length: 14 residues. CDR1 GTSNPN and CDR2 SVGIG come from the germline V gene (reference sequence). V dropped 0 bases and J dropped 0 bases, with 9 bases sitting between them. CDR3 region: CAWSVTGFSYEQYF. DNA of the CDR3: TGTGCCTGGAGTGTAACAGGATTCTCCTACGAGCAGTACTTC.

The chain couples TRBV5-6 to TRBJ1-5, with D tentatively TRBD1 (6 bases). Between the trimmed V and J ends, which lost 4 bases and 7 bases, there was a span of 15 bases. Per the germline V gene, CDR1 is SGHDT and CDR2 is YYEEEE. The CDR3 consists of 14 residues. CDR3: CASSLGGAEQPQHF. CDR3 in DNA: TGTGCCAGCAGCCTAGGGGGGGCTGAACAGCCCCAGCATTTT.

The CDR3 region is CSVVPGRNYGYTF. CDR3 nucleotide sequence: TGCAGCGTTGTTCCGGGGCGCAACTATGGCTACACCTTC. The chain recombines TRBV29-1 with TRBJ1-2, with D tentatively TRBD1 (5 bases). Germline lookup yields CDR1 SQVTM and CDR2 ANQGSEA. V was shortened by 4 bases and J by 2 bases, with 11 bases between the two germline ends. This CDR3 is 13 amino acids long.

CDR3 loop: CASSQETPDNQPQHF. The CDR3 DNA is TGTGCCAGCAGCCAAGAGACACCCGACAATCAGCCCCAGCATTTT. The chain combines TRBV16 with TRBJ1-5; D ambiguous. Trimming pared 2 bases from V and 3 bases from J, leaving 11 bases between. Germline V gene sequence: CDR1 KGHSY, CDR2 FQNENV. The CDR3 sequence is 15 residues long.

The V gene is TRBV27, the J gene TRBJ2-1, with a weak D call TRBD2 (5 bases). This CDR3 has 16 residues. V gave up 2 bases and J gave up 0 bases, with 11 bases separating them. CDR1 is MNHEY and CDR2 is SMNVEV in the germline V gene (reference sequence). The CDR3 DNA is TGTGCCAGCAGTTTAGGGTTGAGGGACTCCTACAATGAGCAGTTCTTC. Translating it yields CASSLGLRDSYNEQFF.

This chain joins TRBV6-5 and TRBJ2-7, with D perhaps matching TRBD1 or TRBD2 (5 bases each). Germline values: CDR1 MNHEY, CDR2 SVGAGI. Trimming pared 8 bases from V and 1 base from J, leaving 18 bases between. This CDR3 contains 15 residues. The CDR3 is CASRLGMGPSYEQYF. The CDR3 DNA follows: TGTGCCAGCCGCCTCGGGATGGGACCTTCCTACGAGCAGTACTTC.

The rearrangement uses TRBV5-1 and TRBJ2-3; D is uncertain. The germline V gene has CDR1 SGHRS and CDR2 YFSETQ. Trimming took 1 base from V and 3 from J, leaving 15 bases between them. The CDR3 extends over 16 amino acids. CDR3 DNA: TGCGCCAGCAGCTTGATACCTTCGGACGGGACAGATACGCAGTATTTT. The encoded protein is CASSLIPSDGTDTQYF. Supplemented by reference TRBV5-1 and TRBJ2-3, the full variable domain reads KAGVTQTPRYLIKTRGQQVTLSCSPISGHRSVSWYQQTPGQGLQFLFEYFSETQRNKGNFPGRFSGRQFSNSRSEMNVSTLELGDSALYLCASSLIPSDGTDTQYFGPGTRLTVL.

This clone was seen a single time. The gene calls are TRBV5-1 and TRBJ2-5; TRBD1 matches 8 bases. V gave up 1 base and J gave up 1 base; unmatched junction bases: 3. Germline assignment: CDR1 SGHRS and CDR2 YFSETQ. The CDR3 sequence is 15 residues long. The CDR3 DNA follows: TGCGCCAGCAGCTTGTCTGGGACAGGCCAAGAGACCCAGTACTTC. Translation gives CASSLSGTGQETQYF.

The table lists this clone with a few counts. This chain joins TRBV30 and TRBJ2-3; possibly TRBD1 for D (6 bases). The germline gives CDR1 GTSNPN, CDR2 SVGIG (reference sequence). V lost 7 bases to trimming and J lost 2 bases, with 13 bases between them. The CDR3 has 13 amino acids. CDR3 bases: TGTGCCTACCAGCAGGGGTTCACAGATACGCAGTATTTT. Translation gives CAYQQGFTDTQYF.

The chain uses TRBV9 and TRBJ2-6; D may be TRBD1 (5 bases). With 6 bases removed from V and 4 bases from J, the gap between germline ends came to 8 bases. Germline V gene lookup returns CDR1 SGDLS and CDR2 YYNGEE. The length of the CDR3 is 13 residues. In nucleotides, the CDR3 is TGTGCCAGCACTGGGGCCGGGGCCAACGTCCTGACTTTC. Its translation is CASTGAGANVLTF.

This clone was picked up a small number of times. CDR3: CASSFLGQGQGDFGYTF. CDR3 nucleotide sequence: TGTGCCAGCAGCTTCCTGGGACAGGGACAGGGGGACTTCGGCTACACCTTC. The chain is built from TRBV7-2 and TRBJ1-2; TRBD1 aligns across 11 bases. The V gene's germline CDR1 is SGHTA and CDR2 FQGNSA. This CDR3 has 17 amino acids. The junction had 14 bases not matched to a gene; V was cut back by 3 bases and J by 8 bases.

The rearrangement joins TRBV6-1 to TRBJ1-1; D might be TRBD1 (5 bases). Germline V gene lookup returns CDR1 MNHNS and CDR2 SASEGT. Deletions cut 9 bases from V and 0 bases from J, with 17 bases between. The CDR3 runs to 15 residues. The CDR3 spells CASRQIAALNTEAFF. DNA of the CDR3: TGTGCCAGTCGACAGATTGCGGCCCTGAACACTGAAGCTTTCTTT.

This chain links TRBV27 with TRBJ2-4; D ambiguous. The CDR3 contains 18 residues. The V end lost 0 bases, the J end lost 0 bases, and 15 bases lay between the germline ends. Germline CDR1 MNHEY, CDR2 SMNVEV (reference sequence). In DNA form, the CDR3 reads TGTGCCAGCAGTTTATCCCCCCTCAAGTTCCTAGCCAAAAACATTCAGTACTTC. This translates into CASSLSPLKFLAKNIQYF.

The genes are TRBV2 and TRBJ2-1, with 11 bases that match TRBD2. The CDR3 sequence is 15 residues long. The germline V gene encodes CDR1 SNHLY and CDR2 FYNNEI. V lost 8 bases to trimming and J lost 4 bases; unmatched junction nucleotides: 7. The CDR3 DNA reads TGTGCCAGCCATCTTAGCGGGAGGGGATACAATGAGCAGTTCTTC. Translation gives CASHLSGRGYNEQFF.

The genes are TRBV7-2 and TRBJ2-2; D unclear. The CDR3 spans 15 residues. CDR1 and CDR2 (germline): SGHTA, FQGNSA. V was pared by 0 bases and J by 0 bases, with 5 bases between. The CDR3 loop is CASSLASTNTGELFF. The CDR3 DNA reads TGTGCCAGCAGCTTAGCGAGTACGAACACCGGGGAGCTGTTTTTT.

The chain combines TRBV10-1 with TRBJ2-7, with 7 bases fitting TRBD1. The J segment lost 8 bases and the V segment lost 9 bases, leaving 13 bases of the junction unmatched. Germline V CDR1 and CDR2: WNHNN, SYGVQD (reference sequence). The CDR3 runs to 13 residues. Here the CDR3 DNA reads TGCGCCAGGGACAGGTTCTACGAGCTCCAGCAGTACTTC. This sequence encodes CARDRFYELQQYF.

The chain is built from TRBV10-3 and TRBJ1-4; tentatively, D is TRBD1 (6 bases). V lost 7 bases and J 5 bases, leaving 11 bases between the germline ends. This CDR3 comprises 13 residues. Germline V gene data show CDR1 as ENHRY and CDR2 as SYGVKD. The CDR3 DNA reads TGTGCCATCAAGGACAGAGAGAATGAAAAACTGTTTTTT. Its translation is CAIKDRENEKLFF.

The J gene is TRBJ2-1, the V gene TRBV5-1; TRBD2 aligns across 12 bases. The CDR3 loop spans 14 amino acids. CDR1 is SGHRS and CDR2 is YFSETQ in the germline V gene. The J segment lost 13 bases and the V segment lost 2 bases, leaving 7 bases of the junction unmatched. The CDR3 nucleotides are TGCGCCAGCAGCTTAGCACTAGCGGGAGGCTTTCAGTTCTTC. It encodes CASSLALAGGFQFF. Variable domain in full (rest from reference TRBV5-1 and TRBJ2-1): KAGVTQTPRYLIKTRGQQVTLSCSPISGHRSVSWYQQTPGQGLQFLFEYFSETQRNKGNFPGRFSGRQFSNSRSEMNVSTLELGDSALYLCASSLALAGGFQFFGPGTRLTVL.

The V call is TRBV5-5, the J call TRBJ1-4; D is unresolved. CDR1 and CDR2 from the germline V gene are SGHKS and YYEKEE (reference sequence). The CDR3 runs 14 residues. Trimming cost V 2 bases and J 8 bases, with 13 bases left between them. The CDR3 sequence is CASSFVPVGEKLFF. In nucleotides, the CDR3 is TGTGCCAGCAGCTTCGTCCCGGTGGGGGAAAAACTGTTTTTT.